Listed below are T cell receptor beta chains from one sample, sequenced in a study of blood T cell repertoires in COVID-19. Generated by immunoSEQ multiplex PCR, the TCRdb table keeps only in-frame clones and is missing some. Among about 120,000 clones listed, approximately 85% were seen once. The sequenced material came from peripheral blood. Receptors were obtained from an elderly man with active or convalescent COVID-19. The CDR3 runs from the conserved cysteine through the conserved F or W. Fields, in order: clone size, J gene, D gene, V gene, CDR3 protein, CDR3 DNA. A D gene is named only where the DNA matches it firmly. A clone size is listed for some rows: how often the clone was seen (once, few, many), or a class if it is expanded.

clone_size: .
j_call: TRBJ1-2
d_call: .
v_call: TRBV27
cdr3_aa: CASSGGYGYTF
cdr3_nt: TGTGCCAGCAGTGGAGGCTATGGCTACACCTTC

clone_size: .
j_call: TRBJ1-6
d_call: TRBD1
v_call: TRBV27
cdr3_aa: CASSLRGRWNSPLHF
cdr3_nt: TGTGCCAGCAGTCTTAGGGGGCGATGGAATTCACCCCTCCACTTT

clone_size: .
j_call: TRBJ1-4
d_call: TRBD1
v_call: TRBV4-1
cdr3_aa: CASSSPGQGKTNEKLFF
cdr3_nt: TGCGCCAGCAGTTCTCCGGGACAGGGAAAAACTAATGAAAAACTGTTTTTT

clone_size: .
j_call: TRBJ2-1
d_call: TRBD2
v_call: TRBV15
cdr3_aa: CATAGRAVSVTNSSEQFF
cdr3_nt: TGTGCCACCGCCGGGAGGGCCGTATCCGTCACCAATTCGAGTGAGCAGTTCTTC

clone_size: .
j_call: TRBJ2-1
d_call: TRBD2
v_call: TRBV3-1/TRBV3-2
cdr3_aa: CASSHTSAYNEQFF
cdr3_nt: TGTGCCAGCAGCCACACTAGCGCTTACAATGAGCAGTTCTTC

clone_size: few
j_call: TRBJ2-5
d_call: TRBD2
v_call: TRBV13
cdr3_aa: CASSSSRVGGAETQYF
cdr3_nt: TGTGCCAGCAGTTCCAGCCGGGTCGGGGGGGCGGAGACCCAGTACTTC

clone_size: .
j_call: TRBJ2-7
d_call: .
v_call: TRBV5-4
cdr3_aa: CASSLDGREQYF
cdr3_nt: TGTGCCAGCAGCTTGGATGGGCGCGAGCAGTACTTC

clone_size: .
j_call: TRBJ1-2
d_call: TRBD1
v_call: TRBV12-5
cdr3_aa: CASGFVALHRGNYGYTF
cdr3_nt: TGTGCTAGTGGCTTCGTTGCCCTGCACAGGGGGAACTATGGCTACACCTTC

clone_size: .
j_call: TRBJ2-2
d_call: TRBD2
v_call: TRBV10-3
cdr3_aa: CAISGGLAGADTGELFF
cdr3_nt: TGTGCCATCAGCGGAGGCCTAGCGGGGGCTGACACCGGGGAGCTGTTTTTT

clone_size: .
j_call: TRBJ1-4
d_call: .
v_call: TRBV18
cdr3_aa: CASSLRQTNEKLFF
cdr3_nt: TGTGCCAGCTCACTACGACAGACTAATGAAAAACTGTTTTTT

clone_size: .
j_call: TRBJ2-1
d_call: .
v_call: TRBV7-2
cdr3_aa: CASSLDRTSYNEQFF
cdr3_nt: TGTGCCAGCAGCTTAGACAGAACCTCCTACAATGAGCAGTTCTTC

clone_size: .
j_call: TRBJ1-2
d_call: .
v_call: TRBV12-3/TRBV12-4
cdr3_aa: CASSLSSDYLTF
cdr3_nt: TGTGCCAGCAGTTTATCGTCGGACTATCTCACCTTC

clone_size: .
j_call: TRBJ2-7
d_call: TRBD2
v_call: TRBV18
cdr3_aa: CASSPTSTSGTYEQYF
cdr3_nt: TGTGCCAGCTCACCAACCTCTACTAGCGGAACCTACGAGCAGTACTTC

clone_size: .
j_call: TRBJ1-1
d_call: .
v_call: TRBV4-3
cdr3_aa: CASSQGSGRTEAFF
cdr3_nt: TGCGCCAGCAGCCAAGGTTCAGGGAGGACTGAAGCTTTCTTT

clone_size: .
j_call: TRBJ2-5
d_call: .
v_call: TRBV4-1
cdr3_aa: CASSQGVVDSQETQYF
cdr3_nt: TGCGCCAGCAGCCAAGGTGTGGTGGACAGCCAAGAGACCCAGTACTTC

clone_size: .
j_call: TRBJ2-7
d_call: TRBD1
v_call: TRBV19
cdr3_aa: CASSTLGQGNYEQYF
cdr3_nt: TGTGCCAGTAGTACCTTGGGACAGGGGAACTACGAGCAGTACTTC

clone_size: once
j_call: TRBJ2-5
d_call: TRBD2
v_call: TRBV6-1
cdr3_aa: CASSEGTSRETQYF
cdr3_nt: TGTGCCAGCAGTGAAGGGACTAGCCGTGAGACCCAGTACTTC

clone_size: .
j_call: TRBJ2-1
d_call: .
v_call: TRBV18
cdr3_aa: CASSPTATHEQFF
cdr3_nt: TGTGCCAGCTCCCCAACCGCCACACATGAGCAGTTCTTC

clone_size: .
j_call: TRBJ1-2
d_call: TRBD1
v_call: TRBV24-1
cdr3_aa: CATSAGTGGGYTF
cdr3_nt: TGTGCCACCAGCGCCGGGACAGGGGGTGGCTACACCTTC

clone_size: .
j_call: TRBJ2-7
d_call: .
v_call: TRBV4-2
cdr3_aa: CASSQRAMDHEQYF
cdr3_nt: TGTGCCAGCAGCCAGAGGGCCATGGACCACGAGCAGTACTTC

clone_size: .
j_call: TRBJ2-4
d_call: .
v_call: TRBV15
cdr3_aa: CATSRDRGLAKNIQYF
cdr3_nt: TGTGCCACCAGCAGAGATAGGGGACTAGCCAAAAACATTCAGTACTTC

clone_size: .
j_call: TRBJ1-5
d_call: .
v_call: TRBV5-3
cdr3_aa: CARSLAQGPNQPQHF
cdr3_nt: TGTGCCAGAAGCTTGGCCCAGGGTCCCAATCAGCCCCAGCATTTT

clone_size: .
j_call: TRBJ1-1
d_call: TRBD1
v_call: TRBV4-1
cdr3_aa: CASSPSGQGFYAFF
cdr3_nt: TGCGCCAGCAGCCCTTCGGGACAGGGGTTTTATGCTTTCTTT

clone_size: .
j_call: TRBJ2-3
d_call: .
v_call: TRBV5-6
cdr3_aa: CASSPRGAWVWSVTDTQYF
cdr3_nt: TGTGCCAGCAGCCCCCGAGGCGCTTGGGTGTGGAGCGTCACAGATACGCAGTATTTT

clone_size: once
j_call: TRBJ1-2
d_call: .
v_call: TRBV3-1/TRBV3-2
cdr3_aa: CASSPQVQSGYGYTF
cdr3_nt: TGTGCCAGCAGCCCGCAAGTACAGAGCGGCTATGGCTACACCTTC

clone_size: .
j_call: TRBJ1-1
d_call: .
v_call: TRBV11-2
cdr3_aa: CASSFSGGIGNTEAFF
cdr3_nt: TGTGCCAGCAGCTTTTCCGGGGGAATTGGGAACACTGAAGCTTTCTTT

clone_size: few
j_call: TRBJ2-3
d_call: TRBD2
v_call: TRBV19
cdr3_aa: CASNPGGTSPTDTQYF
cdr3_nt: TGTGCCAGTAACCCGGGGGGGACTAGCCCCACAGATACGCAGTATTTT

clone_size: .
j_call: TRBJ2-5
d_call: .
v_call: TRBV18
cdr3_aa: CASSPSRAVLGETQYF
cdr3_nt: TGTGCCAGCTCACCATCCAGGGCGGTCCTTGGGGAGACCCAGTACTTC

clone_size: .
j_call: TRBJ2-1
d_call: TRBD2
v_call: TRBV3-1/TRBV3-2
cdr3_aa: CASRPGGNNEQFF
cdr3_nt: TGTGCCAGCCGACCGGGGGGAAACAATGAGCAGTTCTTC

clone_size: .
j_call: TRBJ2-7
d_call: .
v_call: TRBV5-1
cdr3_aa: CARGILEGYEQYF
cdr3_nt: TGCGCCAGGGGGATATTGGAGGGCTACGAGCAGTACTTC

clone_size: once
j_call: TRBJ1-4
d_call: .
v_call: TRBV7-8
cdr3_aa: CASRPFGGNEKLFF
cdr3_nt: TGTGCCAGCAGACCGTTTGGAGGGAATGAAAAACTGTTTTTT

clone_size: .
j_call: TRBJ2-3
d_call: .
v_call: TRBV2
cdr3_aa: CASSVRDTQYF
cdr3_nt: TGTGCCAGCAGTGTCCGAGATACGCAGTATTTT

clone_size: .
j_call: TRBJ2-1
d_call: .
v_call: TRBV6-5
cdr3_aa: CASSYGDNEQFF
cdr3_nt: TGTGCCAGCAGTTACGGAGACAATGAGCAGTTCTTC

clone_size: .
j_call: TRBJ1-2
d_call: TRBD1
v_call: TRBV4-2
cdr3_aa: CASSQVGGQGFGGYTF
cdr3_nt: TGTGCCAGCAGCCAAGTTGGGGGACAGGGATTTGGTGGCTACACCTTC

clone_size: .
j_call: TRBJ1-1
d_call: .
v_call: TRBV10-3
cdr3_aa: CAISEPRLNTEAFF
cdr3_nt: TGTGCCATCAGTGAGCCGAGGCTGAACACTGAAGCTTTCTTT

clone_size: .
j_call: TRBJ2-7
d_call: TRBD2
v_call: TRBV4-2
cdr3_aa: CASSQDLLLAGDSYEQYF
cdr3_nt: TGTGCCAGCAGCCAAGATCTCCTCCTAGCGGGAGACTCCTACGAGCAGTACTTC

clone_size: .
j_call: TRBJ1-6
d_call: TRBD1
v_call: TRBV7-2
cdr3_aa: CASSLTLGGNNSPLHF
cdr3_nt: TGTGCCAGCAGCTTAACGTTAGGGGGCAATAATTCACCCCTCCACTTT

clone_size: .
j_call: TRBJ1-2
d_call: .
v_call: TRBV18
cdr3_aa: CASSPPQAYYGYTF
cdr3_nt: TGTGCCAGCTCACCGCCCCAAGCATACTATGGCTACACCTTC

clone_size: .
j_call: TRBJ1-2
d_call: .
v_call: TRBV28
cdr3_aa: CATARGGYGYTF
cdr3_nt: TGTGCCACCGCGAGGGGGGGCTATGGCTACACCTTC

clone_size: .
j_call: TRBJ2-7
d_call: .
v_call: TRBV28
cdr3_aa: CASRPGQISYEQYF
cdr3_nt: TGTGCCAGCAGACCCGGACAAATTTCCTACGAGCAGTACTTC

clone_size: many
j_call: TRBJ1-1
d_call: .
v_call: TRBV7-6
cdr3_aa: CASSQDTNTEAFF
cdr3_nt: TGTGCCAGCAGTCAGGACACGAACACTGAAGCTTTCTTT

clone_size: .
j_call: TRBJ2-3
d_call: TRBD1
v_call: TRBV7-3
cdr3_aa: CASSLHPGGTNTQYF
cdr3_nt: TGTGCCAGCAGCTTACATCCAGGGGGTACAAATACGCAGTATTTT

clone_size: .
j_call: TRBJ2-3
d_call: TRBD2
v_call: TRBV25-1
cdr3_aa: CASSPSGYPDTQYF
cdr3_nt: TGTGCCAGCAGTCCTAGCGGTTATCCAGATACGCAGTATTTT

clone_size: once
j_call: TRBJ2-3
d_call: .
v_call: TRBV6-1
cdr3_aa: CASSVASGTLPDTQYF
cdr3_nt: TGTGCCAGCAGTGTTGCCTCCGGGACTCTACCGGATACGCAGTATTTT

clone_size: once
j_call: TRBJ1-5
d_call: .
v_call: TRBV6-1
cdr3_aa: CASSVGGHQPQHF
cdr3_nt: TGTGCCAGCAGTGTGGGGGGTCATCAGCCCCAGCATTTT

clone_size: .
j_call: TRBJ2-7
d_call: .
v_call: TRBV28
cdr3_aa: CASSSFWGPDSYEQYF
cdr3_nt: TGTGCCAGCAGTTCCTTTTGGGGGCCCGACTCCTACGAGCAGTACTTC

clone_size: .
j_call: TRBJ2-2
d_call: .
v_call: TRBV20-1
cdr3_aa: CSAPSTGELFF
cdr3_nt: TGCAGTGCCCCTAGCACCGGGGAGCTGTTTTTT

clone_size: .
j_call: TRBJ2-7
d_call: .
v_call: TRBV18
cdr3_aa: CASSPQGTVLRNEQYF
cdr3_nt: TGTGCCAGCTCACCACAAGGCACAGTCTTAAGGAACGAGCAGTACTTC

clone_size: .
j_call: TRBJ2-1
d_call: TRBD1
v_call: TRBV27
cdr3_aa: CASSPTGGAYNEQFF
cdr3_nt: TGTGCCAGCAGCCCGACAGGGGGCGCGTACAATGAGCAGTTCTTC

clone_size: .
j_call: TRBJ2-1
d_call: .
v_call: TRBV5-1
cdr3_aa: CASSLGGRSSYNEQFF
cdr3_nt: TGCGCCAGCAGCTTGGGTGGGAGGTCCTCCTACAATGAGCAGTTCTTC

clone_size: .
j_call: TRBJ1-1
d_call: .
v_call: TRBV5-8
cdr3_aa: CASSSSGATEAFF
cdr3_nt: TGTGCCAGCAGCTCTTCAGGGGCAACTGAAGCTTTCTTT

clone_size: .
j_call: TRBJ1-6
d_call: .
v_call: TRBV6-5
cdr3_aa: CAIQALNNSPLHF
cdr3_nt: TGTGCCATTCAGGCTTTAAATAATTCACCCCTCCACTTT

clone_size: .
j_call: TRBJ2-2
d_call: TRBD1
v_call: TRBV19
cdr3_aa: CATRRSRINRGLITGELFF
cdr3_nt: TGTGCCACCCGAAGGTCCCGGATTAACAGGGGGCTGATCACCGGGGAGCTGTTTTTT

clone_size: few
j_call: TRBJ2-7
d_call: .
v_call: TRBV18
cdr3_aa: CASSPSLSGEQYF
cdr3_nt: TGTGCCAGCTCACCTTCGTTATCGGGAGAGCAGTACTTC

clone_size: once
j_call: TRBJ1-1
d_call: TRBD1
v_call: TRBV18
cdr3_aa: CASSLQGRDTEAFF
cdr3_nt: TGTGCCAGCTCACTACAGGGGCGCGACACTGAAGCTTTCTTT

clone_size: .
j_call: TRBJ1-6
d_call: .
v_call: TRBV7-2
cdr3_aa: CASSRESSYNSPLHF
cdr3_nt: TGTGCCAGCAGCCGCGAGAGCTCCTATAATTCACCCCTCCACTTT

clone_size: .
j_call: TRBJ2-5
d_call: TRBD2
v_call: TRBV5-1
cdr3_aa: CASSLGLAGGLQETQYF
cdr3_nt: TGCGCCAGCAGCTTGGGACTAGCGGGGGGGCTCCAAGAGACCCAGTACTTC

clone_size: .
j_call: TRBJ2-2
d_call: TRBD1
v_call: TRBV7-2
cdr3_aa: CASSLGTGGLRELFF
cdr3_nt: TGTGCCAGCAGCTTAGGGACAGGGGGATTACGAGAGCTGTTTTTT

clone_size: .
j_call: TRBJ1-1
d_call: .
v_call: TRBV6-4
cdr3_aa: CASSDGGSAEAFF
cdr3_nt: TGTGCCAGCAGTGACGGAGGGTCAGCTGAAGCTTTCTTT

clone_size: once
j_call: TRBJ2-7
d_call: TRBD2
v_call: TRBV6-5
cdr3_aa: CASSSGGGITYEQYF
cdr3_nt: TGTGCCAGCAGCTCTGGCGGGGGGATAACCTACGAGCAGTACTTC